A single TCR beta chain is shown here with its context. Its matching antigen is unknown. The germline CDR1 and CDR2 sequences are MNHEY and SVGAGI. The CDR3 length is 12 residues. V lost 10 bases to trimming and J lost 5 bases, with 9 bases between them. The sample originates from a study of shared clonotypes between healthy human individuals. Donors were healthy HIV-negative adults without recent acute infections or vaccinations. TCRdb's copy holds only in-frame clones and misses some; the assay was immunoSEQ multiplex PCR. Counted here are roughly 520,000 clones, around 96% occurring once; the ten biggest clones make up 0.055% to 0.075%. General study points: The authors sampled blood alone, and tissue repertoires likely differ. Around 5.4% of naive CD4 clonotypes were common to several donors. Generation probability values for non-shared clonotypes were lower than those for clonotypes shared by all four donors.

The TCR comes from a woman in her twenties or thirties in good health. This chain links TRBV6-5 with TRBJ2-6; D is ambiguous. Specimen: naive CD4+ T cells sorted from blood. Subset noted: CD45RA+ positively selected. The CDR3 sequence is CATSSWANVLTF. Here the CDR3 DNA reads TGTGCCACCTCGTCTTGGGCCAACGTCCTGACTTTC.